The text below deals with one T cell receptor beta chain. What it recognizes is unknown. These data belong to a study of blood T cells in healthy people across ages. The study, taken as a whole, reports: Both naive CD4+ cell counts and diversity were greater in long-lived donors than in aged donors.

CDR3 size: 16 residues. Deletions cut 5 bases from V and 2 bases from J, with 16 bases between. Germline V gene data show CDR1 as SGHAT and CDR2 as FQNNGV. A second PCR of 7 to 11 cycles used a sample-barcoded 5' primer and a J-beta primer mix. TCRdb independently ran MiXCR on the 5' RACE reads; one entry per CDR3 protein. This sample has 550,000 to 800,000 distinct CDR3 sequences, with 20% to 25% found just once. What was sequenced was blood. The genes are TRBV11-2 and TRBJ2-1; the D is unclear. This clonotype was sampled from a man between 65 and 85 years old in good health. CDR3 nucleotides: TGTGCCAGCAGCACGCTAGGCATTGGCGCCTACAATGAGCAGTTCTTC. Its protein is CASSTLGIGAYNEQFF.